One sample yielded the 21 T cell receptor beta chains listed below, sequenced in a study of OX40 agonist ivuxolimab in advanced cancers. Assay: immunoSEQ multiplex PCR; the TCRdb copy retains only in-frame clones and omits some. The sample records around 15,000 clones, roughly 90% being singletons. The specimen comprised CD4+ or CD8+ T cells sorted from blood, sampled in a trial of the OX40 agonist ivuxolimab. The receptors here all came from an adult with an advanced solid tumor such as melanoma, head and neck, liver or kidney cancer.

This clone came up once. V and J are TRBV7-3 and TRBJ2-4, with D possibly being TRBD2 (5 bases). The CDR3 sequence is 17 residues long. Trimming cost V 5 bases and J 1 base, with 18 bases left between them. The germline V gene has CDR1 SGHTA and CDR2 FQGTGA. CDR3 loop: CASSPGGLASAKNIQYF. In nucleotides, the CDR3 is TGTGCCAGCAGCCCAGGAGGTTTAGCTTCCGCCAAAAACATTCAGTACTTC. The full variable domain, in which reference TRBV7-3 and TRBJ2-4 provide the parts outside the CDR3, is GAGVSQTPSNKVTEKGKYVELRCDPISGHTALYWYRQSLGQGPEFLIYFQGTGAADDSGLPNDRFFAVRPEGSVSTLKIQRTERGDSAVYLCASSPGGLASAKNIQYFGAGTRLSVL.

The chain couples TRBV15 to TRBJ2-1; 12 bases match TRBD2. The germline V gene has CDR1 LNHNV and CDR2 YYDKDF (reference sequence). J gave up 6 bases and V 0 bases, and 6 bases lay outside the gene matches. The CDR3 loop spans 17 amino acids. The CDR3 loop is CATSREASGRALNEQFF. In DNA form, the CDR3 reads TGTGCCACCAGCAGAGAGGCTAGCGGGAGGGCGCTCAATGAGCAGTTCTTC.

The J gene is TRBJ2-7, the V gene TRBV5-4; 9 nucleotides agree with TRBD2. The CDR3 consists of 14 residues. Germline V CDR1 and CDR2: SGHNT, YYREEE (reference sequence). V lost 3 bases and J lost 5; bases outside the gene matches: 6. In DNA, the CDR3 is TGTGCCAGCAGCTCGAGCGGGAGGCTGGACGAGCAGTACTTC. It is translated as CASSSSGRLDEQYF.

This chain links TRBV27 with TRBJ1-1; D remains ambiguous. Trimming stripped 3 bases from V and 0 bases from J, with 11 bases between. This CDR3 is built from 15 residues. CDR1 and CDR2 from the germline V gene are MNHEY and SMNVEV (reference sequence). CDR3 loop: CASSFASTMNTEAFF. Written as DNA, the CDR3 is TGTGCCAGCAGTTTCGCTTCAACCATGAACACTGAAGCTTTCTTT.

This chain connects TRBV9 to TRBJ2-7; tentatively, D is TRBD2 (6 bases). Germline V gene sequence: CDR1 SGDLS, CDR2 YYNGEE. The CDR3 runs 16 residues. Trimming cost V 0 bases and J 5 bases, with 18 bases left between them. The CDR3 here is CASSVGLGAGLNEQYF. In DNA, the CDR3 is TGTGCCAGCAGCGTAGGTCTTGGGGCGGGACTTAACGAGCAGTACTTC.

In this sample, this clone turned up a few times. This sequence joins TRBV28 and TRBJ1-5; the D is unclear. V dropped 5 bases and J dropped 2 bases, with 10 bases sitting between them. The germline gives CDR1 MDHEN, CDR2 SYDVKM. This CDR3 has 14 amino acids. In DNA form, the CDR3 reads TGTGCCAGCAGTCTTGACGGTCGCAATCAGCCCCAGCATTTT. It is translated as CASSLDGRNQPQHF.

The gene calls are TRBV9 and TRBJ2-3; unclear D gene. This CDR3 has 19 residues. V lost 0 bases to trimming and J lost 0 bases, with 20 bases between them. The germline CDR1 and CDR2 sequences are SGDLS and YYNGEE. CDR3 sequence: CASSVATVGPAFSTDTQYF. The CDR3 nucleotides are TGTGCCAGCAGCGTAGCTACCGTTGGGCCGGCGTTTAGCACAGATACGCAGTATTTT. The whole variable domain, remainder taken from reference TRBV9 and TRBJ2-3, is DSGVTQTPKHLITATGQRVTLRCSPRSGDLSVYWYQQSLDQGLQFLIQYYNGEERAKGNILERFSAQQFPDLHSELNLSSLELGDSALYFCASSVATVGPAFSTDTQYFGPGTRLTVL.

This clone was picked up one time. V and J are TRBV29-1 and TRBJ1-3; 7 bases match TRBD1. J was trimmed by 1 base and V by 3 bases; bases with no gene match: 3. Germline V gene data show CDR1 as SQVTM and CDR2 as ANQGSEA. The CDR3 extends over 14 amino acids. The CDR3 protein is CSVDPTGSGNTIYF. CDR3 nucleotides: TGCAGCGTTGACCCGACAGGGTCTGGAAACACCATATATTTT.

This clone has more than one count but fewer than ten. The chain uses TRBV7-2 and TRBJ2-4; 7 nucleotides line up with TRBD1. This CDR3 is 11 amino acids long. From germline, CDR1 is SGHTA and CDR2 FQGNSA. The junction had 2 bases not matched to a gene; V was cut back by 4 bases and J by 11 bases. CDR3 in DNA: TGTGCCAGCAGCTCAGGACAGGTTCAGTACTTC. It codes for CASSSGQVQYF.

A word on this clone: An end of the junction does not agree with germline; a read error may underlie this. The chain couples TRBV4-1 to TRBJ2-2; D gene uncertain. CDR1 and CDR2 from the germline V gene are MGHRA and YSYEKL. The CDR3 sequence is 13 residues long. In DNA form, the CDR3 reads TGCGCCAGCAGCGCCCTACTCACCGTGGAGCTGTTTTTT. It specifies CASSALLTVELFF.

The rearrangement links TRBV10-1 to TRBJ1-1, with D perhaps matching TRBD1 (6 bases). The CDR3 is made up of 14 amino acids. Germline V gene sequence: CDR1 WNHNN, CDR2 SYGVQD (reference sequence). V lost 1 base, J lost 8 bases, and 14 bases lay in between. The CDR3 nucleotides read TGCGCCAGCAGTGAGTTTGCAGGGGCTACCGAAGCTTTCTTT. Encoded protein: CASSEFAGATEAFF.

CDR3 in amino acids: CASSAGVTLQPQHF. The CDR3 DNA follows: TGTGCCAGCAGCGCGGGGGTGACGTTGCAGCCCCAGCATTTT. This chain links TRBV7-6 with TRBJ1-5, with D maybe TRBD1 (5 bases). The V gene lost 5 bases and the J gene lost 7 bases, with 15 bases spanning the gap. This CDR3 region has 14 residues. Germline CDR1 and CDR2: SGHVS and FNYEAQ.

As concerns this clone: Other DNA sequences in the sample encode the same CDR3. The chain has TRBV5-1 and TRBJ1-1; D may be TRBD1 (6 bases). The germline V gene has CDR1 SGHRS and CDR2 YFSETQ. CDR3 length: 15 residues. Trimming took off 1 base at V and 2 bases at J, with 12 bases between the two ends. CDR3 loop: CASSLSGQPNTEAFF. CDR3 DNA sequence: TGCGCCAGCAGCTTGAGTGGACAGCCTAACACTGAAGCTTTCTTT. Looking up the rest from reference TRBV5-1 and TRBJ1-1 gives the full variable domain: KAGVTQTPRYLIKTRGQQVTLSCSPISGHRSVSWYQQTPGQGLQFLFEYFSETQRNKGNFPGRFSGRQFSNSRSEMNVSTLELGDSALYLCASSLSGQPNTEAFFGQGTRLTVV.

The CDR3 bases are TGTGCCAGCAGATTTGGGGAACAGGGCTCTAGAGGCTACACCTTC. Protein product: CASRFGEQGSRGYTF. The chain carries TRBV28 and TRBJ1-2, with D perhaps TRBD1 (6 bases). The CDR3 runs 15 residues. Germline V CDR1 and CDR2: MDHEN, SYDVKM. Trimming took 6 bases from V and 8 from J, leaving 22 bases between them.

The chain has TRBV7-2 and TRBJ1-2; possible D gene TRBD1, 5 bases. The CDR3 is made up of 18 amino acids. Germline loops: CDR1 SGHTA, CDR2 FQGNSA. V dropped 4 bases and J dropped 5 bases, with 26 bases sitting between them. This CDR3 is CASSSTPVGAGQIYGYTF. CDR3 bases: TGTGCCAGCAGCTCTACCCCGGTCGGCGCAGGACAAATTTATGGCTACACCTTC.

The CDR3 nucleotides read TGTGCCAGCAGTTTAGCAGGGGGGGGGACAGATACGCAGTATTTT. It yields the protein CASSLAGGGTDTQYF. The chain carries TRBV28 and TRBJ2-3; tentatively, D is TRBD1 or TRBD2 (7 bases each). The CDR3 is 15 residues long. Germline CDR1 reads MDHEN; CDR2 reads SYDVKM. V lost 2 bases and J lost 3, with 12 bases in between.

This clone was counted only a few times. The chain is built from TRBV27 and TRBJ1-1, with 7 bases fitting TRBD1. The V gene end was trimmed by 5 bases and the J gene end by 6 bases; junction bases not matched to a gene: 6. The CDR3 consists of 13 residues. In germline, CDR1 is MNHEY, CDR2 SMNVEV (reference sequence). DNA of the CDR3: TGTGCCAGCAGTCGACAGGGTTCCGCTGAAGCTTTCTTT. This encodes CASSRQGSAEAFF.

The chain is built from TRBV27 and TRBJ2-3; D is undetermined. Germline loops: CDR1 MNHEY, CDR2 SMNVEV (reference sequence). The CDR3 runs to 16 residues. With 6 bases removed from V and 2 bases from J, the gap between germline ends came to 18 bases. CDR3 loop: CASSIRPLRYTDTQYF. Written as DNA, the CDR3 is TGTGCCAGCAGCATTAGACCGCTAAGATACACAGATACGCAGTATTTT.

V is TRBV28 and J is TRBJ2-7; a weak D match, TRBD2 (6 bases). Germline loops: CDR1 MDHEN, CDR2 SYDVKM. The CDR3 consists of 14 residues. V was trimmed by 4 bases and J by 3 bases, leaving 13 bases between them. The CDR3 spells CASSSGDFFYEQYF. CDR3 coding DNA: TGTGCCAGCAGTTCGGGGGATTTCTTCTACGAGCAGTACTTC.

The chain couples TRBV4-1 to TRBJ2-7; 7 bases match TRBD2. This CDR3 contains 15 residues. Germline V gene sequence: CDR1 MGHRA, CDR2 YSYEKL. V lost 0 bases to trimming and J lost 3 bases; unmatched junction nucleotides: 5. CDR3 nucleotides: TGCGCCAGCAGCCAAGATGCTAGCGGATACTACGAGCAGTACTTC. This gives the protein CASSQDASGYYEQYF.

The CDR3 DNA reads as TGCGCCAGCAGCCAGGGGGTGGCTGGGGCCAACGTCCTGACTTTC. Protein product: CASSQGVAGANVLTF. The chain has TRBV4-3 and TRBJ2-6; tentatively, D is TRBD1 or TRBD2 (5 bases each). CDR1 is LGHNA and CDR2 is YSLEER in the germline V gene. The CDR3 length is 15 residues. Trimming cost V 3 bases and J 2 bases, with 8 bases left between them.